One sample yielded the 2 T cell receptor beta chains listed below, sequenced in a study of response to subunit inactivated influenza vaccine. One entry per CDR3 protein results from TCRdb running MiXCR on the RT-PCR reads. The repertoire holds almost 600,000 distinct CDR3 sequences, roughly 15% seen once, with around 10% in the top ten. Sequencing used PBMCs from blood, obtained 12 days after vaccination. These receptors were taken from a man over 45 who received an inactivated influenza vaccine.

This clonotype has a handful of counts. The chain combines TRBV29-1 with TRBJ1-2; 9 bases match TRBD1. The trim removed 4 bases at V and 7 bases at J, leaving 4 bases unmatched. The CDR3 is 12 amino acids. From germline, CDR1 is SQVTM and CDR2 ANQGSEA. The CDR3 reads CSVGDRASGYTF. DNA of the CDR3: TGCAGCGTTGGGGACAGGGCTAGTGGCTACACCTTC.

This chain uses TRBV10-1 with TRBJ2-5, with D possibly being TRBD2 (5 bases). Germline assignment: CDR1 WNHNN and CDR2 SYGVQD (reference sequence). The V end was cut by 4 bases, the J end by 2 bases, with 8 bases between. CDR3 length: 13 amino acids. CDR3 nucleotides: TGCGCCAGCAGTGGTCCGGGACAAGAGACCCAGTACTTC. It translates to CASSGPGQETQYF.